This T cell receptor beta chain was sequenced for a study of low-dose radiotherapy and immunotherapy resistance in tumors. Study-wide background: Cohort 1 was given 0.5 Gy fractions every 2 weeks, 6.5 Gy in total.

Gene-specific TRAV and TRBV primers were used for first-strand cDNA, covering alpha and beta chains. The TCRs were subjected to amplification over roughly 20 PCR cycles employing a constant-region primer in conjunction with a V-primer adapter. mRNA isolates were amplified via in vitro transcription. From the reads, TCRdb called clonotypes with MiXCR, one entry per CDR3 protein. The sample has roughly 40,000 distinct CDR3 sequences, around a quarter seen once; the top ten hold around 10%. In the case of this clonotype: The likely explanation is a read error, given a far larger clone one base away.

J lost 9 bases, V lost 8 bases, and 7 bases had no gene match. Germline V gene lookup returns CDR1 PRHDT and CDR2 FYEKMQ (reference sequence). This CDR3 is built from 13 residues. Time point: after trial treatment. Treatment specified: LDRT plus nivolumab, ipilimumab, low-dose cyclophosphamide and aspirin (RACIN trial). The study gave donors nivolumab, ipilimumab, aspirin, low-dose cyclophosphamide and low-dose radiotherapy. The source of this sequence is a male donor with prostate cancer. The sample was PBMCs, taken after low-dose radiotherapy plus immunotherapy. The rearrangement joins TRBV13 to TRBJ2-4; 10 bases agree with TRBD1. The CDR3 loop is CASRDRGQSIQYF. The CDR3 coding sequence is TGTGCCAGCCGAGACAGGGGGCAAAGCATTCAGTACTTC. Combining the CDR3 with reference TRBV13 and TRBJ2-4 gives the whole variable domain AAGVIQSPRHLIKEKRETATLKCYPIPRHDTVYWYQQGPGQDPQFLISFYEKMQSDKGSIPDRFSAQQFSDYHSELNMSSLELGDSALYFCASRDRGQSIQYFGAGTRLSVL.